Listed below are T cell receptor beta chains from one sample, sequenced in a study of CD8 T cells in ankylosing spondylitis. MiXCR was run by TCRdb on the 5' RACE reads, yielding one entry per CDR3 protein. The repertoire holds around 150,000 distinct CDR3 sequences, with approximately 7.3% as singletons. The sequenced sample was blood, either unsorted or a sorted T cell fraction (not recorded which). The receptors stem from a female donor with ankylosing spondylitis or in good health (not recorded which). Each CDR3 is given with its conserved first and last residue. A D gene is named only where the DNA matches it firmly. The size of a clone is reported for some rows only, either as once, few or many, or as a class for expanded clones.

d_call clone_size j_call v_call cdr3_aa cdr3_nt
TRBD1 few TRBJ2-2 TRBV6-2/TRBV6-3 CASSRTGANTGELFF TGTGCCAGCAGTCGCACAGGGGCGAACACCGGGGAGCTGTTTTTT
TRBD1 many TRBJ2-5 TRBV10-3 CAISEGTGGKETQYF TGTGCCATCAGTGAGGGGACAGGCGGAAAAGAGACCCAGTACTTC
NA NA TRBJ2-7 TRBV7-9 CASSTRSIYEQYF TGTGCCAGCAGCACGCGGTCGATCTACGAGCAGTACTTC
NA many TRBJ1-5 TRBV5-6 CASSLARASPNQPQHF TGTGCCAGCAGCTTGGCCAGGGCGTCCCCCAATCAGCCCCAGCATTTT
NA many TRBJ2-7 TRBV5-1 CASSLVPGNYEQYF TGCGCCAGCAGCTTGGTTCCGGGGAACTACGAGCAGTACTTC
TRBD1 many TRBJ1-1 TRBV20-1 CSASDRGAFF TGCAGTGCTTCGGACAGGGGAGCTTTCTTT
NA many TRBJ2-7 TRBV6-2/TRBV6-3 CASTKGGVVDEQYF TGTGCCAGCACCAAAGGAGGGGTAGTGGACGAGCAGTACTTC
NA many TRBJ1-1 TRBV2 CASSGQGTAGNEAFF TGTGCCAGCAGTGGTCAGGGTACTGCGGGGAATGAAGCTTTCTTT
TRBD2 NA TRBJ2-3 TRBV28 CASSGTSGGADTQYF TGTGCCAGCAGTGGGACTAGCGGGGGTGCAGATACGCAGTATTTT
TRBD2 many TRBJ2-7 TRBV6-1 CASSPPSGGSYEQYF TGTGCCAGCAGCCCTCCTAGCGGGGGTTCCTACGAGCAGTACTTC
NA many TRBJ1-2 TRBV20-1 CSASFGDNYGYTF TGCAGTGCTTCATTCGGGGATAACTATGGCTACACCTTC
TRBD1 many TRBJ2-2 TRBV12-3/TRBV12-4 CASNSDRFGTGELFF TGTGCCAGCAACTCGGACAGGTTCGGCACCGGGGAGCTGTTTTTT
NA many TRBJ1-1 TRBV4-1 CASSQGPERAINTEAFF TGCGCCAGCAGCCAAGGTCCGGAGAGGGCCATTAACACTGAAGCTTTCTTT
NA NA TRBJ2-3 TRBV6-2/TRBV6-3 CASSNDRIDDTQYF TGTGCCAGCAGTAACGACAGGATCGACGATACGCAGTATTTT
NA many TRBJ2-7 TRBV20-1 CSARLLAPSDEQYF TGCAGTGCTAGATTGCTAGCCCCTAGCGACGAGCAGTACTTC
NA many TRBJ2-1 TRBV29-1 CSVETGGSRNEQFF TGCAGCGTTGAAACGGGGGGCTCGAGGAATGAGCAGTTCTTC
NA many TRBJ2-3 TRBV10-3 CAISESVGSDTQYF TGTGCCATCAGTGAGTCGGTCGGATCAGATACGCAGTATTTT
NA NA TRBJ1-1 TRBV11-2 CASSLGGVTEAFF TGTGCCAGCAGCTTAGGGGGAGTGACTGAAGCTTTCTTT
NA many TRBJ2-5 TRBV11-2 CASSLDPGGSGETQYF TGTGCCAGCAGCTTAGATCCAGGAGGGTCAGGGGAGACCCAGTACTTC
TRBD1 many TRBJ1-2 TRBV12-3/TRBV12-4 CASSSRQGGDGYTF TGTGCCAGCAGTTCGCGACAGGGAGGCGATGGCTACACCTTC
NA many TRBJ2-7 TRBV12-3/TRBV12-4 CASSLGAVYEQYF TGTGCCAGCAGTCTCGGGGCAGTATACGAGCAGTACTTC
NA NA TRBJ1-5 TRBV6-1 CASSNGYSNQPQHF TGTGCCAGCAGCAACGGCTATAGCAATCAGCCCCAGCATTTT
NA many TRBJ1-1 TRBV3-1 CASSPHQNTEAFF TGTGCCAGCAGCCCACACCAGAACACTGAAGCTTTCTTT
NA many TRBJ2-2 TRBV6-5 CASTSDPPGGGELFF TGTGCCAGCACTTCAGATCCCCCTGGTGGCGGGGAGCTGTTTTTT
TRBD1 many TRBJ2-2 TRBV6-2/TRBV6-3 CASNPLGQANTGELFF TGTGCCAGCAACCCTTTGGGACAGGCGAACACCGGGGAGCTGTTTTTT
TRBD1 NA TRBJ1-2 TRBV7-2 CASSVQQGAGGYTF TGTGCCAGCAGCGTTCAACAGGGGGCCGGTGGCTACACCTTC
NA many TRBJ1-1 TRBV4-1 CASSQSSGIHTEAFF TGCGCCAGCAGCCAGTCAAGTGGAATCCACACTGAAGCTTTCTTT
TRBD2 many TRBJ2-3 TRBV30 CAWSRGTSEDTQYF TGTGCCTGGAGTCGAGGTACTAGCGAAGATACGCAGTATTTT
TRBD2 many TRBJ2-5 TRBV5-1 CASRQGLAGEETQYF TGCGCCAGCAGACAGGGACTAGCGGGGGAAGAGACCCAGTACTTC
TRBD1 many TRBJ1-1 TRBV29-1 CSVEGQGNTEAFF TGCAGCGTTGAGGGACAGGGAAACACTGAAGCTTTCTTT
NA NA TRBJ1-2 TRBV20-1 CSARAPWGNYGYTF TGCAGTGCTAGGGCCCCTTGGGGAAACTATGGCTACACCTTC
TRBD2 NA TRBJ2-3 TRBV6-5 CASSLAGGSADTQYF TGTGCCAGCAGTTTAGCGGGGGGATCAGCAGATACGCAGTATTTT
TRBD1 many TRBJ1-1 TRBV5-1 CASSSGQGGPNTEAFF TGCGCCAGCAGCTCGGGACAGGGAGGTCCCAACACTGAAGCTTTCTTT
TRBD1 many TRBJ1-3 TRBV7-2 CASSFAGGGSGNTIYF TGTGCCAGCAGCTTCGCAGGGGGTGGCTCTGGAAACACCATATATTTT
TRBD1 many TRBJ1-2 TRBV3-1 CASSQGSTGEGGYTF TGTGCCAGCAGCCAAGGGAGCACAGGGGAAGGTGGCTACACCTTC
NA many TRBJ1-1 TRBV12-3/TRBV12-4 CASSFRAFLELRLNTEAFF TGTGCCAGCAGTTTTAGGGCCTTTCTAGAACTCAGACTGAACACTGAAGCTTTCTTT
NA NA TRBJ2-3 TRBV6-1 CASKGGKDTQYF TGTGCCAGCAAGGGGGGTAAAGATACGCAGTATTTT
TRBD1 many TRBJ1-4 TRBV7-9 CASSYVRGSSEKLFF TGTGCCAGCAGCTACGTCAGGGGGTCTAGTGAAAAACTGTTTTTT
NA many TRBJ1-1 TRBV20-1 CSATSTTGSPEAFF TGCAGTGCTACATCCACTACAGGTTCCCCTGAAGCTTTCTTT
NA many TRBJ1-6 TRBV6-5 CASSYSLVGGTPLHF TGTGCCAGCAGTTACTCTCTAGTGGGGGGAACACCCCTCCACTTT
NA many TRBJ2-1 TRBV20-1 CSAWGGISNEQFF TGCAGTGCCTGGGGTGGCATAAGTAATGAGCAGTTCTTC
NA medium-sized TRBJ2-5 TRBV20-1 CSARDINAGETQYF TGCAGTGCTAGAGATATCAACGCAGGGGAGACCCAGTACTTC
NA many TRBJ2-7 TRBV6-1 CASSQYTGTSGEQYF TGTGCCAGCAGTCAGTATACCGGGACCTCCGGCGAGCAGTACTTC
TRBD2 many TRBJ2-1 TRBV20-1 CSASIGLGVYNEQFF TGCAGTGCTAGTATCGGACTAGGTGTCTACAATGAGCAGTTCTTC
NA NA TRBJ2-1 TRBV19 CASSIVWDYNEQFF TGTGCCAGTAGTATAGTTTGGGATTACAATGAGCAGTTCTTC
TRBD2 many TRBJ2-4 TRBV7-2 CASSLAVLAGQLAKNIQYF TGTGCCAGCAGCTTAGCGGTGCTAGCGGGACAGCTAGCCAAAAACATTCAGTACTTC
NA NA TRBJ2-7 TRBV5-1 CASSLDLPYEQYF TGCGCCAGCAGCTTGGATCTCCCCTACGAGCAGTACTTC
NA many TRBJ1-1 TRBV20-1 CSARRDTEAFF TGCAGTGCTAGGAGGGACACTGAAGCTTTCTTT
TRBD1 once TRBJ1-1 TRBV12-3/TRBV12-4 CASRTGGPAFF TGTGCCAGCAGGACAGGGGGCCCAGCTTTCTTT
TRBD2 many TRBJ2-3 TRBV20-1 CSARERAGARDTQYF TGCAGTGCTAGAGAGCGAGCGGGGGCTCGAGATACGCAGTATTTT
TRBD1 few TRBJ1-5 TRBV19 CASSIGEGGLRPQHF TGTGCCAGTAGTATCGGGGAAGGGGGCCTCAGGCCCCAGCATTTT
NA many TRBJ1-6 TRBV6-1 CASSEAIGGNSPLHF TGTGCCAGCAGTGAAGCGATAGGTGGGAATTCACCCCTCCACTTT